A single sample gave rise to the 3 T cell receptor beta chains below, sequenced in a study of cytomegalovirus exposure and HLA in healthy donors. In the PCR, 60 Vbeta and 13 Jbeta primers were used. Profiling relied on immunoSEQ multiplex PCR, and the TCRdb table lists in-frame clones only, not all of them. Counted here are about 200,000 clones, approximately 79% occurring once; the ten biggest clones make up 0.22%. Source material: PBMCs. Receptors originate from a girl aged 2-15 years in good health and CMV-seronegative.

The V and J genes are TRBV5-1 and TRBJ2-7; D is perhaps TRBD1 (6 bases). The CDR3 contains 17 residues. From germline, CDR1 is SGHRS and CDR2 YFSETQ. V dropped 6 bases and J dropped 1 base, with 23 bases sitting between them. The CDR3 region has the DNA TGCGCCAGCATCCCGGACGGGGCAGGGGCTAGATCCTACGAGCAGTACTTC. Protein product: CASIPDGAGARSYEQYF.

V gene TRBV6-1 combines with J gene TRBJ2-7, with D uncertain. Trimming removed 6 bases at V and 2 bases at J, with 11 bases between. Germline CDR1 MNHNS, CDR2 SASEGT. CDR3 length equals 13 residues. This chain's CDR3 is CASRVATTYEQYF. CDR3 in DNA: TGTGCCAGCAGGGTAGCAACTACCTACGAGCAGTACTTC.

The V call is TRBV27, the J call TRBJ1-6, with TRBD1 matching 7 bases. The CDR3 consists of 18 residues. J was trimmed by 7 bases and V by 6 bases; bases with no gene match: 18. The germline V gene has CDR1 MNHEY and CDR2 SMNVEV (reference sequence). The CDR3 coding sequence is TGTGCCAGCAGCCCACGATTTCCTCCCGGGACAGAAAATTCACCCCTCCACTTT. This encodes CASSPRFPPGTENSPLHF.